This TCR beta chain derives from a study of blood T cell repertoires in COVID-19. Here immunoSEQ multiplex PCR was the method, and the copy in TCRdb shows in-frame clones only, minus some. The repertoire holds more than 400,000 clones, with about 90% as singletons. This CDR3 is 15 amino acids long. Trimming left V 4 bases short and J 1 base short, with 8 bases between. Germline CDR1 reads LGHNA; CDR2 reads YNFKEQ. The chain carries TRBV4-2 and TRBJ2-6; a possible D gene is TRBD2 (5 bases). The clonotype comes from a man younger than 35 who had recovered from COVID-19. Sequenced input: PBMCs or T cells enriched from blood (not recorded which). The CDR3 loop reads CASSPGGSGANVLTF. DNA of the CDR3: TGTGCCAGCAGCCCAGGCGGGTCTGGGGCCAACGTCCTGACTTTC.